These 29 T cell receptor beta chains share one sample of origin, sequenced in a study of T-cell reconstitution after alpha-beta-depleted transplantation in children listed by TCRdb under 2016. Receptors were amplified or captured by PCR. Sequencing was performed on an Illumina HiSeq 2500. TCR library preparation used molecular barcoding, with unique molecular identifiers applied to normalize quantification of the TCRbeta repertoire. TCRdb cleaned the public reads at Q25 with fastp, built clones with MiXCR and kept in-frame beta chains. Each entry merges the rows of one CDR3 protein and shows their most common DNA and genes. The sample table lists almost 500,000 distinct CDR3 sequences, approximately 12% of them with a count of one. The ten largest clonotypes hold 4.5% to 6% of the sample. Sequenced material: PBMCs from the stem cell graft donor, taken from the stem cell graft. Receptors originate from a human donor who donated a stem cell graft to a child with combined immunodeficiency.

This clonotype has more than one count but fewer than ten. The junction departs from germline at one end; a sequencing error may be responsible. The chain joins TRBV20-1 to TRBJ1-1, with D hard to call. Germline V CDR1 and CDR2: DFQATT, SNEGSKA (reference sequence). This CDR3 has 10 residues. The CDR3, as DNA: TGCAGTGCTGATGTAACAAGCACGGTCTTT. Encoded protein: CSADVTSTVF.

This clonotype occurred a few times. V gene TRBV6-2 or TRBV6-3 combines with J gene TRBJ1-6; D not resolved. The CDR3 has 14 amino acids. Per the germline V gene, CDR1 is MNHEY and CDR2 is SVGEGT. Trimming cost V 5 bases and J 7 bases, with 12 bases left between them. CDR3 DNA: TGTGCCAGCAGTCCCGGACGAGTGAATTCACCCCTCCACTTT. Protein product: CASSPGRVNSPLHF.

The gene calls are TRBV7-8 and TRBJ2-7; the match to TRBD2 covers 12 bases. Trimming at V came to 8 bases and at J to 4 bases, leaving 12 bases not matched to a gene. The CDR3 sequence is 16 residues long. CDR1 and CDR2 (germline): SGHVS, FQNEAQ. The CDR3 coding sequence is TGTGCCAGCTCCCTAAGAGGGACTAGCGGGCGTTACGAGCAGTACTTC. Translated, it gives CASSLRGTSGRYEQYF.

This clonotype was found many times. This chain connects TRBV20-1 to TRBJ2-7; D is undetermined. CDR1 is DFQATT and CDR2 is SNEGSKA in the germline V gene (reference sequence). Deletions cut 5 bases from V and 7 bases from J, with 6 bases between. This CDR3 comprises 9 residues. The CDR3 region is CSAPGEQYF. CDR3 DNA sequence: TGCAGTGCTCCCGGGGAGCAGTACTTC.

The chain carries TRBV15 and TRBJ2-3; D is unclear. V shed 3 bases and J shed 2 bases, with 12 bases lying between them. In germline, CDR1 is LNHNV, CDR2 YYDKDF (reference sequence). This CDR3 contains 15 residues. The CDR3, as DNA: TGTGCCACCAGCAGGGAGACTGGGCCCACAGATACGCAGTATTTT. Translating it yields CATSRETGPTDTQYF.

This clonotype has just a few counts. The J gene is TRBJ1-5, the V gene TRBV28, with 10 positions matching TRBD1. CDR3 length equals 14 residues. Trimming cost V 7 bases and J 6 bases; bases outside gene matches: 6. CDR1 and CDR2 from the germline V gene are MDHEN and SYDVKM. Written as DNA, the CDR3 is TGTGCCAGCACCGGGACAGGGGTTGGTCAGCCCCAGCATTTT. It codes for CASTGTGVGQPQHF.

J is TRBJ2-7 and V is TRBV11-2; maybe TRBD2 (5 bases). Between the trimmed V and J ends, which lost 4 bases and 3 bases, there was a span of 31 bases. CDR3 size: 20 residues. Germline values: CDR1 SGHAT, CDR2 FQNNGV. This chain's CDR3 is CASSSPSRLPAATVFYEQYF. The CDR3 DNA is TGTGCCAGCAGCTCTCCATCAAGACTTCCAGCGGCCACCGTTTTCTACGAGCAGTACTTC.

This clonotype was found many times. This chain links TRBV20-1 with TRBJ2-3, with no clear D. This CDR3 is 13 amino acids long. Trimming removed 3 bases from V and 1 base from J, with 8 bases in between. Germline V gene lookup returns CDR1 DFQATT and CDR2 SNEGSKA (reference sequence). The CDR3 DNA follows: TGCAGTGCTAGGACCGTGGGCACAGATACGCAGTATTTT. It is translated as CSARTVGTDTQYF.

This clonotype appeared a few times. The J gene is TRBJ2-7, the V gene TRBV27; 7 bases fit TRBD1. This CDR3 is built from 14 residues. V gave up 5 bases and J gave up 3 bases; unmatched junction bases: 7. CDR1 is MNHEY, CDR2 SMNVEV, per germline (reference sequence). CDR3 DNA: TGTGCCAGCAGTGTGACAGGGTTCGGCTACGAGCAGTACTTC. Translation: CASSVTGFGYEQYF.

This clonotype was seen a handful of times. The J gene is TRBJ1-5, the V gene TRBV30; TRBD1 aligns across 9 bases. The junction had 8 bases not matched to a gene; V was cut back by 0 bases and J by 8 bases. The CDR3 contains 15 residues. Germline loops: CDR1 GTSNPN, CDR2 SVGIG (reference sequence). CDR3 region: CAWSVQGQGGEPQHF. The CDR3 DNA sequence: TGTGCCTGGAGTGTACAGGGACAGGGTGGAGAGCCCCAGCATTTT.

J is TRBJ2-3 and V is TRBV7-2; 14 bases are shared with TRBD2. The germline V gene encodes CDR1 SGHTA and CDR2 FQGNSA. Trimming took 4 bases from V and 2 from J; bases not matched to a gene: 2. The CDR3 loop spans 16 amino acids. The DNA for the CDR3 is TGTGCCAGCAGCTCGACTAGCGGGAGGGCCACAGATACGCAGTATTTT. It encodes CASSSTSGRATDTQYF.

The rearrangement joins TRBV11-1 to TRBJ2-1; the D gene is possibly TRBD1 (5 bases). V lost 2 bases to trimming and J lost 5 bases, with 19 bases between them. The CDR3 spans 17 residues. Germline lookup yields CDR1 SGHAT and CDR2 FQDESV (reference sequence). The DNA for the CDR3 is TGTGCCAGCAGCTTAATGCCAGGGTCCCCGAGGCACAATGAGCAGTTCTTC. This gives the protein CASSLMPGSPRHNEQFF.

This sequence joins TRBV6-5 and TRBJ1-1; weak D call: TRBD1 (5 bases). This CDR3 comprises 17 residues. Trimming took off 0 bases at V and 1 base at J, with 15 bases between the two ends. In germline, CDR1 is MNHEY, CDR2 SVGAGI. The CDR3 protein is CASSYSITGHPNTEAFF. Here the CDR3 DNA reads TGTGCCAGCAGTTACTCGATAACTGGACACCCGAACACTGAAGCTTTCTTT.

This clonotype showed up many times. The chain is built from TRBV20-1 and TRBJ1-1; 9 bases agree with TRBD1. V dropped 3 bases and J dropped 0; count of bases not matched to a gene: 14. The CDR3 loop spans 18 amino acids. Germline V lookup: CDR1 DFQATT, CDR2 SNEGSKA (reference sequence). In DNA form, the CDR3 reads TGCAGTGCTAGGCACAGGCGGCACAGGGGGCCATTGAACACTGAAGCTTTCTTT. This codes for CSARHRRHRGPLNTEAFF.

This clonotype was seen a few times. The chain combines TRBV10-3 with TRBJ2-5, with 9 positions matching TRBD1. The CDR3 has 16 amino acids. V lost 0 bases and J lost 3; bases outside the gene matches: 5. Per the germline V gene, CDR1 is ENHRY and CDR2 is SYGVKD. CDR3 DNA sequence: TGTGCCATCAGTGAGTCGCAACAGGGGGCTAAAGAGACCCAGTACTTC. It yields the protein CAISESQQGAKETQYF.

The genes are TRBV14 and TRBJ2-7; D remains unclear. This CDR3 contains 14 residues. Between the trimmed V and J ends, which lost 1 base and 6 bases, there was a span of 13 bases. Per germline, CDR1 SGHDN and CDR2 FVKESK. The CDR3 DNA sequence: TGTGCCAGCAGCCAAGTCCACCCCTCGGGCGAGCAGTACTTC. Translating it yields CASSQVHPSGEQYF.

The V gene is TRBV12-3 or TRBV12-4, the J gene TRBJ2-7; no definite D call. The CDR3 length is 12 residues. The V end was cut by 6 bases, the J end by 6 bases, with 12 bases between. The DNA of the CDR3 is TGTGCCAGCAGCCACGCTATATCCGAGCAGTACTTC. Translating gives CASSHAISEQYF.

The chain uses TRBV27 and TRBJ1-4, with 8 positions matching TRBD1. J gave up 11 bases and V 6 bases, and 5 bases lay outside the gene matches. CDR3 length equals 12 residues. Germline V gene sequence: CDR1 MNHEY, CDR2 SMNVEV (reference sequence). The CDR3 bases are TGTGCCAGCAGCCTGACAGGGGAGAAACTGTTTTTT. It yields the protein CASSLTGEKLFF. Together with reference TRBV27 and TRBJ1-4, the CDR3 gives the full variable domain: EAQVTQNPRYLITVTGKKLTVTCSQNMNHEYMSWYRQDPGLGLRQIYYSMNVEVTDKGDVPEGYKVSRKEKRNFPLILESPSPNQTSLYFCASSLTGEKLFFGSGTQLSVL.

This chain joins TRBV9 and TRBJ1-6; 10 nucleotides agree with TRBD1. The CDR3 loop spans 15 amino acids. V lost 3 bases, J lost 4 bases, and 1 base stayed unmatched. Germline V CDR1 and CDR2: SGDLS, YYNGEE. In nucleotides, the CDR3 is TGTGCCAGCAGCGCGGACAGGGGGTATAATTCACCCCTCCACTTT. Translated: CASSADRGYNSPLHF.

This clonotype was seen many times. The chain carries TRBV27 and TRBJ1-2; possibly TRBD1 for D (6 bases). The CDR3 is 17 residues long. V was cut by 5 bases and J by 4 bases, with 23 bases left in between. CDR1 is MNHEY and CDR2 is SMNVEV in the germline V gene (reference sequence). The CDR3: CASSPKTGFNPPYGYTF. Written as DNA, the CDR3 is TGTGCCAGCAGTCCAAAGACAGGATTTAACCCCCCCTATGGCTACACCTTC.

A few counts support this clonotype. The chain has TRBV2 and TRBJ1-4; TRBD1 agrees at 7 bases. Looked up from germline, CDR1 is SNHLY and CDR2 is FYNNEI. CDR3 size: 16 residues. V was clipped by 7 bases and J by 2 bases; unmatched bases: 10. CDR3 sequence reads: CASTESQTGTNEKLFF. CDR3 bases: TGTGCCAGCACCGAATCTCAGACAGGGACTAATGAAAAACTGTTTTTT.

This sequence joins TRBV20-1 and TRBJ2-1, with D maybe TRBD1 (6 bases). Trimming took 8 bases from V and 4 from J, leaving 15 bases between them. This CDR3 is built from 13 residues. CDR1 is DFQATT and CDR2 is SNEGSKA in the germline V gene (reference sequence). For the CDR3, the DNA is TGCAGTTCAAGGGGGACCCGATACAATGAGCAGTTCTTC. This translates into CSSRGTRYNEQFF.

This clonotype was observed at least ten times. This CDR3 reads CASSLDYASSYEQYF. The CDR3 DNA reads as TGTGCCAGCAGCTTAGACTATGCGAGCTCCTACGAGCAGTACTTC. V gene TRBV7-2 combines with J gene TRBJ2-7; no clear D. CDR3 length: 15 amino acids. Germline CDR1 SGHTA, CDR2 FQGNSA. Trimming cost V 1 base and J 0 bases, with 10 bases left between them.

This clonotype was seen a few times. The rearrangement links TRBV27 to TRBJ2-3, with D perhaps matching TRBD2 (5 bases). The CDR3 is 14 amino acids. Germline loops: CDR1 MNHEY, CDR2 SMNVEV (reference sequence). The ends were cut back, 5 bases at V and 5 bases at J, with 14 bases in the middle. The CDR3 region has the DNA TGTGCCAGCAGTCCGTTGAGGGCTGGAGATACGCAGTATTTT. Translation gives CASSPLRAGDTQYF.

This clonotype was seen ten or more times. The rearrangement links TRBV9 to TRBJ2-1; perhaps TRBD2 as D (6 bases). The CDR3 spans 16 residues. V lost 6 bases, J lost 2 bases, and 18 bases lay in between. Germline lookup yields CDR1 SGDLS and CDR2 YYNGEE. CDR3: CASTSMTGDPYNEQFF. The DNA of the CDR3 is TGTGCCAGCACCAGCATGACGGGGGATCCCTACAATGAGCAGTTCTTC.

This chain links TRBV5-6 with TRBJ2-1; a possible D gene is TRBD1 (7 bases). The CDR3 is 17 residues long. Trimming stripped 1 base from V and 13 bases from J, with 27 bases between. Germline V gives CDR1 SGHDT, CDR2 YYEEEE. The CDR3 DNA is TGTGCCAGCAGCTTGACCTTGTCCGGACAGGAGGGGATCACCCAGTTCTTC. Its protein product is CASSLTLSGQEGITQFF.

This clonotype was detected only a few times. The J gene is TRBJ2-7, the V gene TRBV5-1, with TRBD2 identical over 10 bases. The junction had 11 bases not matched to a gene; V was cut back by 1 base and J by 7 bases. The V gene's germline CDR1 is SGHRS and CDR2 YFSETQ. There are 16 residues in the CDR3. The CDR3 nucleotides read TGCGCCAGCAGCTTGATACTAGCGGGGAATTCGGAAGAGCAGTACTTC. The encoded protein is CASSLILAGNSEEQYF.

The gene calls are TRBV10-3 and TRBJ2-1; D may be TRBD2 (6 bases). The V end lost 8 bases, the J end lost 5 bases, and 13 bases lay between the germline ends. CDR1 and CDR2 from the germline V gene are ENHRY and SYGVKD. The CDR3 length is 13 residues. The CDR3 loop reads CAIRGTSNNEQFF. The CDR3 DNA follows: TGTGCCATCCGGGGGACTTCCAACAATGAGCAGTTCTTC.

There are a few counts of this clonotype. V gene TRBV6-2 or TRBV6-3 combines with J gene TRBJ2-7, with D uncertain. Germline V gene lookup returns CDR1 MNHEY and CDR2 SVGEGT. The length of the CDR3 is 14 residues. Deletions cut 2 bases from V and 2 bases from J, with 10 bases between. Here the CDR3 reads CASSYAYGTYEQYF. The CDR3 nucleotides are TGTGCCAGCAGTTACGCCTATGGGACCTACGAGCAGTACTTC.